This paragraph reports one T cell receptor beta chain. Trimming removed 6 bases from V and 0 bases from J, with 12 bases in between. In germline, CDR1 is DFQATT, CDR2 SNEGSKA (reference sequence). The CDR3 has 13 amino acids. CD8+ and CD4+ T cells were negatively isolated; TEMRA cells were FACS-enriched. The source of the sample is a study of CD8 T cells in Susac syndrome. Reverse transcription of about 0.5 to 1 ug RNA used random hexamers. Across 54 Vbeta and 13 Jbeta, TCR beta CDR3 was amplified with immunoSEQ multiplex PCR. TCRdb fed the immunoSEQ multiplex PCR reads into MiXCR, producing one record per CDR3 protein. Here the sample spans 95,000 to 150,000 distinct CDR3 sequences, 96% being singletons.

Sequenced material: CD4+ T cells from PBMCs. The receptor was isolated from a human donor with Susac syndrome. This chain links TRBV20-1 with TRBJ2-7; a weak D match, TRBD1 (6 bases). The CDR3 sequence: CSAHGQISYEQYF. For the CDR3, the DNA is TGCAGTGCCCACGGACAGATCTCCTACGAGCAGTACTTC.